The rows below give T cell receptor beta chains drawn from one sample of a study of T cells in Graves' hyperthyroidism and ophthalmopathy. MiXCR, run by TCRdb on the multiplex PCR reads, gives a single entry per CDR3 protein. The table has about 400,000 distinct CDR3 sequences, around 16% seen once. The sequenced sample consisted of blood. These receptor sequences come from a woman in her late teens or twenties with Graves' hyperthyroidism that later progressed to Graves' ophthalmopathy. CDR3s include the opening cysteine and the closing phenylalanine or tryptophan. Fields, in order: J gene, clone size, V gene, D gene, CDR3 protein, CDR3 DNA. The D gene is left open where the match is weak. The size field is filled for only some rows; it gives once, few, many or a size class.

J gene: TRBJ2-7; clone size: few; V gene: TRBV5-1; D gene: .; CDR3 protein: CASSLDRIYEQYF; CDR3 DNA: TGCGCCAGCAGCTTGGACCGAATATACGAGCAGTACTTC
J gene: TRBJ2-7; clone size: many; V gene: TRBV28; D gene: .; CDR3 protein: CASSLGLVGEQYF; CDR3 DNA: TGTGCCAGCAGTTTAGGCCTAGTTGGCGAGCAGTACTTC
J gene: TRBJ2-2; clone size: few; V gene: TRBV20-1; D gene: .; CDR3 protein: CSAEGRAGELFF; CDR3 DNA: TGCAGTGCCGAGGGGAGAGCCGGGGAGCTGTTTTTT
J gene: TRBJ2-6; clone size: few; V gene: TRBV20-1; D gene: TRBD2; CDR3 protein: CSARDRLAGGRPF; CDR3 DNA: TGCAGTGCTAGAGATCGACTAGCGGGAGGGCGTCCTTTC
J gene: TRBJ2-7; clone size: few; V gene: TRBV5-8; D gene: .; CDR3 protein: CASSLTGQKTYEQYF; CDR3 DNA: TGTGCCAGCAGCCTCACTGGACAGAAGACCTACGAGCAGTACTTC
J gene: TRBJ2-7; clone size: many; V gene: TRBV7-8; D gene: .; CDR3 protein: CASSLAAGPAYEQYF; CDR3 DNA: TGTGCCAGCAGCTTAGCAGCGGGCCCCGCCTACGAGCAGTACTTC
J gene: TRBJ1-1; clone size: many; V gene: TRBV28; D gene: TRBD1; CDR3 protein: CASSLGQENTEAFF; CDR3 DNA: TGTGCCAGCAGCCTTGGACAGGAGAACACTGAAGCTTTCTTT
J gene: TRBJ2-7; clone size: many; V gene: TRBV6-2/TRBV6-3; D gene: TRBD2; CDR3 protein: CASSYSSGDSSYEQYF; CDR3 DNA: TGTGCCAGCAGTTACTCCAGCGGGGATAGCTCCTACGAGCAGTACTTC
J gene: TRBJ1-2; clone size: .; V gene: TRBV20-1; D gene: TRBD1; CDR3 protein: CSARDPTGSYYGYTF; CDR3 DNA: TGCAGTGCTAGAGACCCGACAGGGAGCTACTATGGCTACACCTTC
J gene: TRBJ1-1; clone size: many; V gene: TRBV7-9; D gene: .; CDR3 protein: CASSLTGRVTEAFF; CDR3 DNA: TGTGCCAGCAGCTTAACAGGGAGGGTCACTGAAGCTTTCTTT
J gene: TRBJ1-2; clone size: many; V gene: TRBV7-9; D gene: .; CDR3 protein: CASSLVGGGGYGYTF; CDR3 DNA: TGTGCCAGCAGCTTAGTTGGCGGCGGGGGCTATGGCTACACCTTC
J gene: TRBJ1-5; clone size: many; V gene: TRBV7-8; D gene: TRBD1; CDR3 protein: CASSLAGDSFISPQHF; CDR3 DNA: TGTGCCAGCAGCTTAGCGGGGGACAGCTTTATATCGCCCCAGCATTTT
J gene: TRBJ2-2; clone size: .; V gene: TRBV9; D gene: TRBD2; CDR3 protein: CASSALAGNTGELFF; CDR3 DNA: TGTGCCAGCAGCGCCCTAGCGGGGAACACCGGGGAGCTGTTTTTT
J gene: TRBJ1-6; clone size: few; V gene: TRBV10-3; D gene: .; CDR3 protein: CAISESRRSSYNSPLHF; CDR3 DNA: TGTGCCATCAGTGAGTCGCGGAGGAGCTCCTATAATTCACCCCTCCACTTT
J gene: TRBJ2-3; clone size: many; V gene: TRBV20-1; D gene: .; CDR3 protein: CSAGGTRASDTQYF; CDR3 DNA: TGCAGTGCTGGAGGAACGAGGGCGTCAGATACGCAGTATTTT
J gene: TRBJ1-5; clone size: few; V gene: TRBV6-1; D gene: .; CDR3 protein: CASSRGSSNQPQHF; CDR3 DNA: TGTGCCAGCAGCCGAGGATCTAGCAATCAGCCCCAGCATTTT
J gene: TRBJ2-3; clone size: many; V gene: TRBV30; D gene: .; CDR3 protein: CAWSVLDTQYF; CDR3 DNA: TGTGCCTGGAGTGTCCTAGATACGCAGTATTTT
J gene: TRBJ2-1; clone size: .; V gene: TRBV24-1; D gene: .; CDR3 protein: CATSDLHPATSEQFF; CDR3 DNA: TGTGCCACCAGTGATCTACATCCCGCAACTAGTGAGCAGTTCTTC
J gene: TRBJ2-7; clone size: many; V gene: TRBV28; D gene: .; CDR3 protein: CASSSRDMAYEQYF; CDR3 DNA: TGTGCCAGCAGTTCCCGGGACATGGCCTACGAGCAGTACTTC
J gene: TRBJ1-5; clone size: many; V gene: TRBV27; D gene: .; CDR3 protein: CASSLGRAQPQHF; CDR3 DNA: TGTGCCAGCAGTTTGGGGAGGGCGCAGCCCCAGCATTTT
J gene: TRBJ2-1; clone size: .; V gene: TRBV29-1; D gene: TRBD2; CDR3 protein: CSVETSGRANNEQFF; CDR3 DNA: TGCAGCGTTGAGACTAGCGGGAGGGCAAACAATGAGCAGTTCTTC
J gene: TRBJ2-1; clone size: .; V gene: TRBV10-3; D gene: .; CDR3 protein: CAISESGNEQFF; CDR3 DNA: TGTGCCATCAGTGAGTCAGGGAATGAGCAGTTCTTC
J gene: TRBJ1-5; clone size: many; V gene: TRBV2; D gene: TRBD1; CDR3 protein: CASSMTGANQPQHF; CDR3 DNA: TGTGCCAGCAGCATGACAGGGGCCAATCAGCCCCAGCATTTT
J gene: TRBJ2-3; clone size: many; V gene: TRBV2; D gene: .; CDR3 protein: CASSDYLTDTQYF; CDR3 DNA: TGTGCCAGCAGTGACTACCTCACAGATACGCAGTATTTT
J gene: TRBJ2-1; clone size: .; V gene: TRBV15; D gene: .; CDR3 protein: CATSRELGAGGSEQFF; CDR3 DNA: TGTGCCACCAGCAGAGAACTGGGGGCAGGGGGGTCTGAGCAGTTCTTC
J gene: TRBJ1-6; clone size: many; V gene: TRBV7-9; D gene: TRBD1; CDR3 protein: CASSLRQGDSPLHF; CDR3 DNA: TGTGCCAGCAGCTTAAGGCAGGGGGATTCACCCCTCCACTTT
J gene: TRBJ2-7; clone size: many; V gene: TRBV7-9; D gene: TRBD2; CDR3 protein: CASRKTSGLPITDYEQYF; CDR3 DNA: TGTGCCAGCAGAAAGACTAGCGGGCTCCCCATAACCGACTACGAGCAGTACTTC
J gene: TRBJ1-1; clone size: many; V gene: TRBV6-1; D gene: .; CDR3 protein: CASSAGARNTEAFF; CDR3 DNA: TGTGCCAGCAGTGCGGGGGCGAGAAACACTGAAGCTTTCTTT
J gene: TRBJ1-1; clone size: many; V gene: TRBV20-1; D gene: .; CDR3 protein: CSAREGWRGDTEAFF; CDR3 DNA: TGCAGTGCTAGAGAGGGGTGGCGGGGGGACACTGAAGCTTTCTTT